Below, one TCR beta chain is given with its context. The sample originates from a study of shared clonotypes between healthy human individuals. Genomic DNA per cell subset filled all wells of several immunoSEQ plates. Only in-frame clones appear in the TCRdb table, and some are missing; sequencing was by immunoSEQ multiplex PCR. Seen here are roughly 1,500,000 clones, 98% observed once, and the top ten hold 0.4% to 0.55%. Germline assignment: CDR1 LNHDA and CDR2 SQIVND (reference sequence). J gave up 0 bases and V 7 bases, and 11 bases lay outside the gene matches. The CDR3 is 17 amino acids. V usage is TRBV19 and J usage is TRBJ1-3; 8 bases are a match to TRBD1. This TCR was sampled from a man aged 25 to 45 in good health. Sample: naive CD4+ T cells sorted from blood. Subset denoted: CD45RA+ positively selected. The CDR3 sequence: CASNSPGTGHSGNTIYF. CDR3 sequence (DNA): TGTGCCAGTAATTCGCCCGGGACAGGACACTCTGGAAACACCATATATTTT.